Listed below are T cell receptor beta chains from one sample, sequenced in a study of monozygotic twins with inflammatory bowel disease. TCRdb reprocessed the 5' RACE reads; each CDR3 protein has one entry and no DNA is given. Its table lists roughly 300,000 distinct CDR3 sequences. Material: blood. Source of these receptors: a human donor with ulcerative colitis or Crohn's disease, or a healthy co-twin of an affected twin (not recorded which). CDR3s include the opening cysteine and the closing phenylalanine or tryptophan.

J gene: TRBJ2-1; V gene: TRBV14; CDR3 protein: CASKPGTGSSHEQFF
J gene: TRBJ2-1; V gene: TRBV20-1; CDR3 protein: CSAPPGGVNEQFF
J gene: TRBJ2-3; V gene: TRBV7-6; CDR3 protein: CASSLALSRSSTDTQYF
J gene: TRBJ1-1; V gene: TRBV11-2; CDR3 protein: CASSLDSTGRLNTEAFF
J gene: TRBJ2-2; V gene: TRBV27; CDR3 protein: CASSLGLVNAGELFF
J gene: TRBJ1-6; V gene: TRBV18; CDR3 protein: CASSPGDREIGNSPLHF
J gene: TRBJ1-5; V gene: TRBV7-9; CDR3 protein: CASSPLGQFQPQHF
J gene: TRBJ2-7; V gene: TRBV7-2; CDR3 protein: CASSPPPPRDSYEQYF
J gene: TRBJ2-1; V gene: TRBV7-2; CDR3 protein: CASSNMGGSYNEQFF
J gene: TRBJ1-2; V gene: TRBV28; CDR3 protein: CASSRSQTGGYGYTF
J gene: TRBJ1-2; V gene: TRBV6-1; CDR3 protein: CASSLNVGSYGYTF
J gene: TRBJ1-2; V gene: TRBV18; CDR3 protein: CASSSEGASGYTF
J gene: TRBJ2-7; V gene: TRBV15; CDR3 protein: CATSTKGGTYEQYF
J gene: TRBJ2-3; V gene: TRBV7-9; CDR3 protein: CASSLGGYTDTQYF
J gene: TRBJ2-5; V gene: TRBV7-7; CDR3 protein: CASSPGLAGGLETQYF
J gene: TRBJ2-4; V gene: TRBV7-9; CDR3 protein: CASAHRVGKNIQYF
J gene: TRBJ2-7; V gene: TRBV6-2/TRBV6-3; CDR3 protein: CASSVARVVSYEQYF
J gene: TRBJ2-3; V gene: TRBV10-1; CDR3 protein: CASSERRGTSGSTDTQYF
J gene: TRBJ1-5; V gene: TRBV6-2/TRBV6-3; CDR3 protein: CASSYRGLINLPQHF
J gene: TRBJ2-3; V gene: TRBV4-3; CDR3 protein: CASSQEGSPTDTQYF
J gene: TRBJ2-7; V gene: TRBV5-1; CDR3 protein: CASSSTGQAEQYF
J gene: TRBJ2-1; V gene: TRBV5-1; CDR3 protein: CASSTSGTSGSGEQFF
J gene: TRBJ2-7; V gene: TRBV10-3; CDR3 protein: CAITPSAGYEQYF
J gene: TRBJ2-7; V gene: TRBV10-3; CDR3 protein: CAISEAGPSAYEQYF
J gene: TRBJ2-3; V gene: TRBV3-1; CDR3 protein: CASSQDLGGSRADTQYF
J gene: TRBJ2-3; V gene: TRBV6-2/TRBV6-3; CDR3 protein: CASSGIGDSTDTQYF
J gene: TRBJ2-3; V gene: TRBV4-2; CDR3 protein: CASSGERATDTQYF
J gene: TRBJ2-2; V gene: TRBV10-2; CDR3 protein: CASKGISNTGELFF
J gene: TRBJ2-1; V gene: TRBV6-2/TRBV6-3; CDR3 protein: CASSYSKGSSYNEQFF
J gene: TRBJ2-2; V gene: TRBV5-1; CDR3 protein: CASSLSGRRNTGELFF
J gene: TRBJ2-3; V gene: TRBV7-6; CDR3 protein: CASSKDPTGGLSTDTQYF
J gene: TRBJ2-3; V gene: TRBV5-1; CDR3 protein: CASSVGLALSTDTQYF
J gene: TRBJ2-5; V gene: TRBV3-1; CDR3 protein: CASSQGYQWGHQRGNQETQYF
J gene: TRBJ2-2; V gene: TRBV6-2/TRBV6-3; CDR3 protein: CASSSGSLVGTGELFF
J gene: TRBJ2-1; V gene: TRBV5-1; CDR3 protein: CASSLYPGARNEQFF
J gene: TRBJ2-7; V gene: TRBV11-1; CDR3 protein: CASSLRNQDIAPPYEQYF
J gene: TRBJ2-2; V gene: TRBV5-1; CDR3 protein: CASSTGTSSTGELFF
J gene: TRBJ1-4; V gene: TRBV7-3; CDR3 protein: CASSLGPEDEKLFF
J gene: TRBJ1-1; V gene: TRBV11-2; CDR3 protein: CASTIGGTEAFF
J gene: TRBJ2-1; V gene: TRBV19; CDR3 protein: CASSIDRAGAGNEQFF
J gene: TRBJ2-3; V gene: TRBV5-4; CDR3 protein: CASSFNSLSTDTQYF
J gene: TRBJ2-7; V gene: TRBV3-1; CDR3 protein: CASSRFRESEQYF
J gene: TRBJ1-5; V gene: TRBV12-3/TRBV12-4; CDR3 protein: CASRKQGVQPQHF
J gene: TRBJ2-1; V gene: TRBV12-5; CDR3 protein: CASGLGDRVVNEQFF
J gene: TRBJ2-3; V gene: TRBV7-2; CDR3 protein: CASSLVLGTDTQYF
J gene: TRBJ2-4; V gene: TRBV7-8; CDR3 protein: CASSQMGQLAKNIQYF
J gene: TRBJ2-4; V gene: TRBV3-1; CDR3 protein: CASSPPPATSGTLQYF
J gene: TRBJ1-1; V gene: TRBV19; CDR3 protein: CASSIRVPVNTEAFF
J gene: TRBJ1-2; V gene: TRBV5-1; CDR3 protein: CASGDVGGYTF
J gene: TRBJ1-4; V gene: TRBV12-3/TRBV12-4; CDR3 protein: CASSFSGVRREKLFF